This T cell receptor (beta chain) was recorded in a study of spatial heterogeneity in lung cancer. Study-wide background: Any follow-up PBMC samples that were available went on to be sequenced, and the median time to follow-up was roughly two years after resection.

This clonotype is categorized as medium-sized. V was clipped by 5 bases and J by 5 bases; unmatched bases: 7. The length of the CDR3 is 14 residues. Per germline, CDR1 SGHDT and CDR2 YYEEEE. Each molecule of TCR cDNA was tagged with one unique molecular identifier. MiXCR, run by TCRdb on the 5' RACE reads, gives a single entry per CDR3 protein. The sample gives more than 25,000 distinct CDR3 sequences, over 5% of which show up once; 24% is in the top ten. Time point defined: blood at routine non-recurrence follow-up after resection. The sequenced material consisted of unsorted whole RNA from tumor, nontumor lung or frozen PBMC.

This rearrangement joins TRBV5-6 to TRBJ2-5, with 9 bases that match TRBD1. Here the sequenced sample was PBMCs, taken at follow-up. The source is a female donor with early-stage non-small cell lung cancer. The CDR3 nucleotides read TGTGCCAGCAGTCCAACAGGGGGCAGCGAGACCCAGTACTTC. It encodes CASSPTGGSETQYF.